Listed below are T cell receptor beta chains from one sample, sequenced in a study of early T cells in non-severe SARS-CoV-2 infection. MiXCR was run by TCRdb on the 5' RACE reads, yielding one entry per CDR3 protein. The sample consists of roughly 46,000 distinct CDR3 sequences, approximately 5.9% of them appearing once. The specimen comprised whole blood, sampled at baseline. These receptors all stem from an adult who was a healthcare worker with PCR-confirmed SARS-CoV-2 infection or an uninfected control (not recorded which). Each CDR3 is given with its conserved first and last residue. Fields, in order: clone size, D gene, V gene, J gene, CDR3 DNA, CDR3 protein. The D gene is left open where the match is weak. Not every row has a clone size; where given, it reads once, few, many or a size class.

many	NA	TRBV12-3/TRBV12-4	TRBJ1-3	TGTGCCAGCAGGCTTACGGCCAGCTCTGGAAACACCATATATTTT	CASRLTASSGNTIYF
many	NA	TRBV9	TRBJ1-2	TGTGCCAGCAGCGTAGGGGTAACAAACCCCTATGGCTACACCTTC	CASSVGVTNPYGYTF
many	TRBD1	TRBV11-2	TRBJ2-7	TGTGCCAGCAGCACTGGGGGGACAGGGAAGTACTACGAGCAGTACTTC	CASSTGGTGKYYEQYF
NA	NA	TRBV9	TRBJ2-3	TGTGCCAGCAGCGCGAACCCTTCTAGTACAGATACGCAGTATTTT	CASSANPSSTDTQYF
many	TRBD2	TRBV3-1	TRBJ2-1	TGTGCCAGCAGCCAAGAAAGGGGTGGACTAGCGGAAATCAATGAGCAGTTCTTC	CASSQERGGLAEINEQFF
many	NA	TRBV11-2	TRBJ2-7	TGTGCCAGCAGCTTAGTGGACTTTTCCTACGAGCAGTACTTC	CASSLVDFSYEQYF
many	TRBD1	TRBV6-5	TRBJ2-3	TGTGCCAGCAGTGTACAGGGGGCCACCACAGATACGCAGTATTTT	CASSVQGATTDTQYF
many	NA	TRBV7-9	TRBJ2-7	TGTGCCAGCAGCTCCATCTACGAGCAGTACTTC	CASSSIYEQYF
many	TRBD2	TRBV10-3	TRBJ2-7	TGTGCCATCAGTGAGACCCAGGCGGGAGGGGTTACGAAGCAGTACTTC	CAISETQAGGVTKQYF
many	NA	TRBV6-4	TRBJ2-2	TGTGCCAGCAGTGACTCGATCGAGTTCACCGGGGAGCTGTTTTTT	CASSDSIEFTGELFF
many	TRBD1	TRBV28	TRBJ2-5	TGTGCCAGCAGTCTAGGACAGGGGGTTCAAGAGACCCAGTACTTC	CASSLGQGVQETQYF
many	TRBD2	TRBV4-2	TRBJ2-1	TGTGCCAGCAGCCAAGCCTCACTCGGGGGGAATGAGCAGTTCTTC	CASSQASLGGNEQFF
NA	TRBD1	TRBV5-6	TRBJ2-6	TGTGCCAGCATCACGAGGGGGCTCAACGTCCTGACTTTC	CASITRGLNVLTF
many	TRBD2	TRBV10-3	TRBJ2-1	TGTGCCATCAGTGCGACTAGCAGGAATGAGCAGTTCTTC	CAISATSRNEQFF
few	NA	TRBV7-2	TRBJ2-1	TGTGCCAGCAGCTTAGTGAGGACAGTCTACAATGAGCAGTTCTTC	CASSLVRTVYNEQFF
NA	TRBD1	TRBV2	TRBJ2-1	TGTGCCAGCAGTACTCGGACAGGGGGCTTTGAGCAGTTCTTC	CASSTRTGGFEQFF
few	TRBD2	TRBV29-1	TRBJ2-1	TGCAGCGTTTTTAGCGGGAGGGCCATAAATGAGCAGTTCTTC	CSVFSGRAINEQFF
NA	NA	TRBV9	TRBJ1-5	TGTGCCAGCAGCGTAGATGGTGGTAGCAATCAGCCCCAGCATTTT	CASSVDGGSNQPQHF
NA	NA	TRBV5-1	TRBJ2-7	TGCGCCAGCAGTTTAACAGGGACTACGGGCTACGAGCAGTACTTC	CASSLTGTTGYEQYF
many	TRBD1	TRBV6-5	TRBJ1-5	TGTGGTTGTCAGGGGGCGGTGAGCTATAGCAATCAGCCCCAGCATTTT	CGCQGAVSYSNQPQHF
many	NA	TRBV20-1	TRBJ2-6	TGCAGTGCCGCTGAGGGCTATGGGGCCAACGTCCTGACTTTC	CSAAEGYGANVLTF
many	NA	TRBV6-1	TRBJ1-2	TGTGCCAGCCGGGGGCGCGGATGGTCCAACTATGGCTACACCTTC	CASRGRGWSNYGYTF
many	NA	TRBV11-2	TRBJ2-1	TGTGCCAGCAGCTTAACCTGGACCGGGAACCATGAGCAGTTCTTC	CASSLTWTGNHEQFF
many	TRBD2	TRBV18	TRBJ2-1	TGTGCCAGCTCACCCTGGCTAGCGGGAGACCAGGAGCAGTTCTTC	CASSPWLAGDQEQFF
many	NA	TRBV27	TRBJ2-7	TGTGCCAGCTCCAAGTGGGGGGAGCAGTACTTC	CASSKWGEQYF
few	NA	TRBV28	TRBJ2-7	TGTGCCAGCAGTCTGGACAGTCCCCACGAGCAGTACTTC	CASSLDSPHEQYF
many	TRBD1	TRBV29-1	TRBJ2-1	TGCAGCGTGTCCCCGGGACAGGGTTTTAATGAGCAGTTCTTC	CSVSPGQGFNEQFF
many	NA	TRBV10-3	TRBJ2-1	TGTGCCATCAGGGGTCACAATGAGCAGTTCTTC	CAIRGHNEQFF
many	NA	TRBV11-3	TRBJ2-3	TGTGCCAGCAGCCCCGGGGACACAGATACGCAGTATTTT	CASSPGDTDTQYF
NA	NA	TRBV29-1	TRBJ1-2	TGCAGCGTTGAAGCGGTTGGAGCGGGGGCATTTGGCTATGGCTACACCTTC	CSVEAVGAGAFGYGYTF
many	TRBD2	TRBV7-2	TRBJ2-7	TGTGCCAGCAGCTTAGTAGGGACTAGGTCCTACGAGCAGTACTTC	CASSLVGTRSYEQYF
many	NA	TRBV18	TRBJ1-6	TGTGCCAGCTCCCCCGGAGGGATACATAATTCACCCCTCCACTTT	CASSPGGIHNSPLHF
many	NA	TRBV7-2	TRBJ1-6	TGTGCCAGCAGCTTATCAAGCGGCGCAAGTCTTTCACCCCTCCACTTT	CASSLSSGASLSPLHF
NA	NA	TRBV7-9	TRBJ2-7	TGTGCCAGCAGCGTCACAGTTACCTACGAGCAGTACTTC	CASSVTVTYEQYF
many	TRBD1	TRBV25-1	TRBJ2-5	TGTGCCAGCAGTACTTCTGGGACAGCCCAAGAGACCCAGTACTTC	CASSTSGTAQETQYF
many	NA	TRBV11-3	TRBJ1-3	TGTGCCAGCAGCTTTGCAGGCGGCGACTCTGGAAACACCATATATTTT	CASSFAGGDSGNTIYF
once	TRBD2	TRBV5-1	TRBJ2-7	TGCGCCAGCAGAACAGCGGGGACGGGAGATGACGAGCAGTACTTC	CASRTAGTGDDEQYF
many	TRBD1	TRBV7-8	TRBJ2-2	TGTGCCAGCATCGGACAGGGGAACGGGGAGCTGTTTTTT	CASIGQGNGELFF
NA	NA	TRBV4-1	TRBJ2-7	TGCGCCAGCAGCCAAGATCCAGGGAGCGGTAACGAGCAGTACTTC	CASSQDPGSGNEQYF
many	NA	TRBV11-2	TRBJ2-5	TGTGCCAGCAGCTTGGGGACCCAGGACCGGCAGACCCAGTACTTC	CASSLGTQDRQTQYF
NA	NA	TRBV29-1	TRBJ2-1	TGCAGCGTCCGTTGGGTGAGCGAGCAGTTCTTC	CSVRWVSEQFF
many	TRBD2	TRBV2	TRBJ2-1	TGTGCCAGCAGTGACTTGAAGGGACTAGCGGGAGCAAGGACTGAAGAGCAGTTCTTC	CASSDLKGLAGARTEEQFF
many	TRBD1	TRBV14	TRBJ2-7	TGTGCCAGCAGCCCCGGGACAGGGGGTGAGCAGTACTTC	CASSPGTGGEQYF
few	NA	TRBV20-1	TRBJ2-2	TGCAGTGCTCCTCGGGACCCTAACACCGGGGAGCTGTTTTTT	CSAPRDPNTGELFF
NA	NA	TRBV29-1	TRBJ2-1	TGCAGCGTTGAGGCAGGGGCGTTCTACAATGAGCAGTTCTTC	CSVEAGAFYNEQFF
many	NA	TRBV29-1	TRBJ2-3	TGCAGCGTTGATTCGGCCATCACAGATACGCAGTATTTT	CSVDSAITDTQYF
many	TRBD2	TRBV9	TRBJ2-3	TGTGCCAGCAGCGGTAGCGGGAGCGTCTCGGATACGCAGTATTTT	CASSGSGSVSDTQYF
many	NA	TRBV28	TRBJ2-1	TGTGCCAGCAGAGCGGTCCAGGGCCAGTTCTTC	CASRAVQGQFF
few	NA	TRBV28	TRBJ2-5	TGTGCCAGCAGGCAGGACCTTAGCGAGACCCAGTACTTC	CASRQDLSETQYF
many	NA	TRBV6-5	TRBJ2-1	TGTGCCAGCAGTTACTCCCGGCTGAGCTCCTACAATGAGCAGTTCTTC	CASSYSRLSSYNEQFF
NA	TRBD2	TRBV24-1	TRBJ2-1	TGTGCCACCAGTGATCCGGGACTAGCACACAATGAGCAGTTCTTC	CATSDPGLAHNEQFF
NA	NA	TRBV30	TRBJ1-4	TGTGCCTGGAGACCTCGAACTAATGAAAAACTGTTTTTT	CAWRPRTNEKLFF
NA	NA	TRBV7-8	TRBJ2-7	TGTGCCAGCAGCGCAAGTAAAACAGGGATGGGGGTCTCCTACGAGCAGTACTTC	CASSASKTGMGVSYEQYF
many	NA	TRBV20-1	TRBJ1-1	TGCAGTGCTAGAGCTTATATCACTGAAGCTTTCTTT	CSARAYITEAFF
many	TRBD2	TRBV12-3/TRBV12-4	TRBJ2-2	TGTGCCAGCAGTCCCTTCGTAGGTAGCGGGAGGAGCACCGGGGAGCTGTTTTTT	CASSPFVGSGRSTGELFF
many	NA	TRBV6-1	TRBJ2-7	TGTGCCAGCAGTGTCCCCCGACACCAACAAGTCGACGAGCAGTACTTC	CASSVPRHQQVDEQYF
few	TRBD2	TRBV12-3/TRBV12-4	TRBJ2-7	TGTGCCAGCAGTTCTGGGACTAGTTCCGTCTACGAGCAGTACTTC	CASSSGTSSVYEQYF
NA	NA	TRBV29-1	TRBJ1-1	TGCAGCGTTGCTCAAGACGGAACTGAAGCTTTCTTT	CSVAQDGTEAFF
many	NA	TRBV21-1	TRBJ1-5	TGTGCCAGCAGCAAGAGGACAGGGTCCCAGCCCCAGCATTTT	CASSKRTGSQPQHF
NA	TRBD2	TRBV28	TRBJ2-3	TGTGCCAGCACCGAGGCGGGAGCTGATACGCAGTATTTT	CASTEAGADTQYF